This entry describes one T cell receptor (beta chain). The antigen remains undetermined. Only in-frame clones appear in the TCRdb table, and some are missing; sequencing was by immunoSEQ multiplex PCR. The table includes fewer than 400,000 clones, roughly 86% detected once. This record comes from a study of cytomegalovirus exposure and HLA in healthy donors. Study background: In a later analysis, the 130 or so validation repertoires were reported to have used the same platform as the approximately 620 first-cohort repertoires. General observations from the study: The tendency of first-cohort TCR clusters to co-occur in the 120 validation repertoires was the finding of a later analysis. Investigators reported under 200 TCR beta chains as tied to cytomegalovirus.

Sequencing was carried out using PBMCs. This receptor was taken from a man in his thirties or forties in good health and CMV-seronegative.

CDR3 sequence reads: CASSFGGTGANVLTF. DNA for the CDR3: TGTGCCAGCAGTTTTGGGGGCACTGGGGCCAACGTCCTGACTTTC. The V gene is TRBV28, the J gene TRBJ2-6; the D gene is possibly TRBD1 (6 bases). There are 15 residues in the CDR3. V lost 3 bases and J 2 bases, leaving 8 bases between the germline ends. Germline values: CDR1 MDHEN, CDR2 SYDVKM. Drawing the rest from reference TRBV28 and TRBJ2-6, the complete variable domain is DVKVTQSSRYLVKRTGEKVFLECVQDMDHENMFWYRQDPGLGLRLIYFSYDVKMKEKGDIPEGYSVSREKKERFSLILESASTNQTSMYLCASSFGGTGANVLTFGAGSRLTVL.